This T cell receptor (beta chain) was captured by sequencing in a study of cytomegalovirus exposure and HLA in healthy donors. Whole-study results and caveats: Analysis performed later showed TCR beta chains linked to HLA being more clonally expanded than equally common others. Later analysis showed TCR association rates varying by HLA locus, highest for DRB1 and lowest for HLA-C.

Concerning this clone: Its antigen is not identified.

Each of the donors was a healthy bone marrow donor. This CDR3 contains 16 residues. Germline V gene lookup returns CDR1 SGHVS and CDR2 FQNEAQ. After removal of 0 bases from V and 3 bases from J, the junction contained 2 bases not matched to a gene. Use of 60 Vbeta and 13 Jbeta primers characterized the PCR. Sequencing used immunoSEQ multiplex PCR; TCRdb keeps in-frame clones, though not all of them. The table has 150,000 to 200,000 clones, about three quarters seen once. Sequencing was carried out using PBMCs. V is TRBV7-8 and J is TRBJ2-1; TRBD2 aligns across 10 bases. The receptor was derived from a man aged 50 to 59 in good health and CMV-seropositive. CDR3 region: CASSLAASGGYNEQFF. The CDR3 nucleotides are TGTGCCAGCAGCTTAGCGGCTAGCGGGGGCTACAATGAGCAGTTCTTC. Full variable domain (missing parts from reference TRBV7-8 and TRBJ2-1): GAGVSQSPRYKVAKRGQDVALRCDPISGHVSLFWYQQALGQGPEFLTYFQNEAQLDKSGLPSDRFFAERPEGSVSTLKIQRTQQEDSAVYLCASSLAASGGYNEQFFGPGTRLTVL.